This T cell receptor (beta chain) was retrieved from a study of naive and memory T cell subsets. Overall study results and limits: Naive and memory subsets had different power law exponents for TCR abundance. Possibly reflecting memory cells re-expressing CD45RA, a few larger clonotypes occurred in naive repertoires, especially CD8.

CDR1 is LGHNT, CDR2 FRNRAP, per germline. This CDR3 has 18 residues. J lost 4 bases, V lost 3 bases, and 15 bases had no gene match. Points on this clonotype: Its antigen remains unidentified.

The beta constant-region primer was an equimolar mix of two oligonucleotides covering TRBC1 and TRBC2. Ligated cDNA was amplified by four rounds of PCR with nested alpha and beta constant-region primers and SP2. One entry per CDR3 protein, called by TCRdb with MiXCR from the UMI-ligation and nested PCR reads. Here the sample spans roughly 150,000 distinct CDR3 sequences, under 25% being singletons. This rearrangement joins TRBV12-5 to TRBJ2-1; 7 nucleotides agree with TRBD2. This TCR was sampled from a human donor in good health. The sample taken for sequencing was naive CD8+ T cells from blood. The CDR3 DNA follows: TGTGCTAGTGGTTTCGATGGGGGGTGGCTAGCGGAATACAATGAGCAGTTCTTC. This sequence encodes CASGFDGGWLAEYNEQFF.